This T cell receptor beta chain was observed in a study of cytomegalovirus exposure and HLA in healthy donors. In the study overall: According to later analysis, the same platform produced the roughly 120 validation and approximately 630 first-cohort repertoires.

In germline, CDR1 is SGHDT, CDR2 YYEEEE. V was trimmed by 0 bases and J by 0 bases, leaving 7 bases between them. This CDR3 contains 16 residues. Sequencing was performed with immunoSEQ multiplex PCR; in TCRdb, only in-frame clones are kept and a portion is missing. The sample includes 220,000 or so clones, over 80% seen only once; the top ten take about 14%. The sequenced sample was PBMCs. The TCR was taken from a woman under 40 in good health and CMV-seropositive. This chain connects TRBV5-6 to TRBJ2-6; D remains unclear. CDR3 DNA: TGTGCCAGCAGCTTGGTCGACACCTCTGGGGCCAACGTCCTGACTTTC. It codes for CASSLVDTSGANVLTF. The variable domain in full, completed from reference TRBV5-6 and TRBJ2-6, reads DAGVTQSPTHLIKTRGQQVTLRCSPKSGHDTVSWYQQALGQGPQFIFQYYEEEERQRGNFPDRFSGHQFPNYSSELNVNALLLGDSALYLCASSLVDTSGANVLTFGAGSRLTVL.